The entry below describes one T cell receptor (beta chain). What it binds is not known. The source of the sample is a study of cytomegalovirus exposure and HLA in healthy donors. Study background: Unique TCRs from HLA-typed donors, approximately 80 million of them, were held in an early data release. Study-level findings and limits: When a later analysis compared HLA-associated TCR beta chains with equally common others, the HLA-associated chains turned out to be more clonally expanded and to have lower generation probabilities. As confirmed in vitro, a few CMV-associated chains were specific for CMV antigens. Association of a missense DCLRE1C variant with TCR beta V- and J-gene trimming was reported in a later analysis.

Primers included in the PCR were 60 Vbeta and 13 Jbeta primers. Sequencing was performed with immunoSEQ multiplex PCR; in TCRdb, only in-frame clones are kept and a portion is missing. In the table there are approximately 160,000 clones, 60% to 85% of which are singletons. CDR3 length equals 15 residues. Germline V lookup: CDR1 MNHEY, CDR2 SMNVEV (reference sequence). With 6 bases clipped from V and 4 bases from J, the junction kept 9 bases outside the gene matches. Sequencing was done on a sample of PBMCs. This chain uses TRBV27 with TRBJ2-1, with 7 bases fitting TRBD2. The receptor's source is a male donor in good health and CMV-seropositive. Written as DNA, the CDR3 is TGTGCCAGCAGCTCTCTGGGGGGGGTTTACAATGAGCAGTTCTTC. Its translation is CASSSLGGVYNEQFF.